This is a list of T cell receptor beta chains from one sample in a study of blood T cells in healthy people across ages. TCRdb re-called the 5' RACE reads through MiXCR, storing one row per CDR3 protein. This sample has some 1.5 million distinct CDR3 sequences; 42% occur once, and the top ten carry roughly 3.7%. Sequenced sample: blood. The receptors were sampled from a woman aged 18-35 years in good health. The CDR3 runs from the conserved cysteine through the conserved F or W. D genes are given only for firm matches. Where a row states a size, it is once, few, many or the class of an expanded clone; other rows omit it.

v_call: TRBV6-5; j_call: TRBJ2-1; d_call: TRBD2; clone_size: .; cdr3_length: 16; cdr3_aa: CASSYGRDWGFNEQFF; cdr3_nt: TGTGCCAGCAGCTACGGGAGGGACTGGGGATTCAATGAGCAGTTCTTC
v_call: TRBV7-2; j_call: TRBJ2-7; d_call: TRBD2; clone_size: few; cdr3_length: 13; cdr3_aa: CASSPGGGHEQYF; cdr3_nt: TGTGCCAGCAGCCCGGGAGGGGGACACGAGCAGTACTTC
v_call: TRBV9; j_call: TRBJ1-2; d_call: .; clone_size: few; cdr3_length: 15; cdr3_aa: CASSLQLGTNYGYTF; cdr3_nt: TGTGCCAGCAGCCTACAGTTGGGCACTAACTATGGCTACACCTTC
v_call: TRBV6-6; j_call: TRBJ1-5; d_call: .; clone_size: .; cdr3_length: 17; cdr3_aa: CASSYWAGVYSNQPQHF; cdr3_nt: TGTGCCAGCAGTTACTGGGCAGGGGTCTATAGCAATCAGCCCCAGCATTTT
v_call: TRBV7-9; j_call: TRBJ2-7; d_call: TRBD2; clone_size: .; cdr3_length: 14; cdr3_aa: CASSLVASGRGQYF; cdr3_nt: TGTGCCAGCAGCTTAGTAGCTAGCGGGCGTGGGCAGTACTTC
v_call: TRBV20-1; j_call: TRBJ1-4; d_call: .; clone_size: .; cdr3_length: 12; cdr3_aa: CSAPVYNEKLFF; cdr3_nt: TGCAGTGCTCCCGTTTATAATGAAAAACTGTTTTTT
v_call: TRBV28; j_call: TRBJ2-7; d_call: .; clone_size: .; cdr3_length: 15; cdr3_aa: CASSLRGWASYEQYF; cdr3_nt: TGTGCCAGCAGTTTAAGGGGGTGGGCCTCCTACGAGCAGTACTTC
v_call: TRBV29-1; j_call: TRBJ2-5; d_call: .; clone_size: .; cdr3_length: 12; cdr3_aa: CSVEETNNEQYF; cdr3_nt: TGCAGCGTTGAAGAAACGAACAATGAGCAGTACTTC
v_call: TRBV27; j_call: TRBJ2-7; d_call: .; clone_size: .; cdr3_length: 15; cdr3_aa: CASSLSGGGRNEQYF; cdr3_nt: TGTGCCAGCAGTTTATCGGGGGGCGGACGGAACGAGCAGTACTTC
v_call: TRBV25-1; j_call: TRBJ2-2; d_call: .; clone_size: few; cdr3_length: 17; cdr3_aa: CASSEFGWRSNTGELFF; cdr3_nt: TGTGCCAGCAGTGAATTTGGCTGGCGATCGAACACCGGGGAGCTGTTTTTT
v_call: TRBV3-1; j_call: TRBJ2-3; d_call: .; clone_size: few; cdr3_length: 14; cdr3_aa: CASSHSAGTDTQYF; cdr3_nt: TGTGCCAGCAGCCACTCAGCAGGCACAGATACGCAGTATTTT
v_call: TRBV29-1; j_call: TRBJ2-1; d_call: TRBD2; clone_size: .; cdr3_length: 13; cdr3_aa: CSGTSGTYNEQFF; cdr3_nt: TGCAGCGGGACTAGCGGAACCTACAATGAGCAGTTCTTC
v_call: TRBV21-1; j_call: TRBJ2-1; d_call: .; clone_size: few; cdr3_length: 13; cdr3_aa: CASSKGGYNEQFF; cdr3_nt: TGTGCCAGCAGCAAGGGGGGGTACAATGAGCAGTTCTTC
v_call: TRBV7-9; j_call: TRBJ1-2; d_call: TRBD1; clone_size: few; cdr3_length: 15; cdr3_aa: CASSRGTADNYGYTF; cdr3_nt: TGTGCCAGCAGCCGCGGGACAGCGGATAACTATGGCTACACCTTC
v_call: TRBV7-2; j_call: TRBJ2-1; d_call: TRBD1; clone_size: few; cdr3_length: 16; cdr3_aa: CASSLVGQGLGNEQFF; cdr3_nt: TGTGCCAGCAGCTTAGTCGGACAGGGGTTGGGCAATGAGCAGTTCTTC